The 18 T cell receptor beta chains reported below all come from one sample, sequenced in a study of shared clonotypes between healthy human individuals. TCRdb keeps only in-frame clones here, not all; method: immunoSEQ multiplex PCR. The sample has a few million clones, approximately 96% seen once. The sequenced sample was naive CD4+ T cells sorted from blood. Regarding subset: CD45RA+ positively selected. The receptors come from a man younger than 35 in good health.

The rearrangement links TRBV6-6 to TRBJ2-5; D is possibly TRBD2 (5 bases). The CDR3 has 14 residues. The V gene lost 6 bases and the J gene lost 7 bases, with 18 bases spanning the gap. CDR1 and CDR2 from the germline V gene are MNHNY and SVGAGI (reference sequence). The CDR3 spells CASSTSGKTGTQYF. The CDR3 DNA reads TGTGCCAGCAGCACCTCCGGGAAAACGGGGACCCAGTACTTC.

This chain connects TRBV30 to TRBJ2-1; D tentatively reads TRBD1 or TRBD2 (5 bases each). This CDR3 comprises 15 residues. Germline V lookup: CDR1 GTSNPN, CDR2 SVGIG (reference sequence). V was shortened by 2 bases and J by 7 bases, with 18 bases between the two germline ends. The CDR3: CAWSRVRDARNEQFF. In DNA, the CDR3 is TGTGCCTGGAGTAGGGTCCGGGACGCGAGGAATGAGCAGTTCTTC.

This clone showed up just once. V and J are TRBV23-1 and TRBJ2-7; D is unresolved. TRBV23-1 is known as an ORF, though its function is uncertain. The ends were cut back, 7 bases at V and 0 bases at J, with 13 bases in the middle. CDR3 length equals 14 residues. Here the CDR3 DNA reads TGCGCCAGCACCAGCTACCCGAGCTCCTACGAGCAGTACTTC. Translation: CASTSYPSSYEQYF.

The gene calls are TRBV10-3 and TRBJ1-1; 10 bases agree with TRBD1. This CDR3 is built from 18 residues. Germline CDR1 ENHRY, CDR2 SYGVKD. V was pared by 2 bases and J by 0 bases, with 9 bases of the junction left unmatched. CDR3 sequence (DNA): TGTGCCATCAGTGAGCCGACAGGGGGCGGGACGGTGAACACTGAAGCTTTCTTT. This translates into CAISEPTGGGTVNTEAFF.

The chain recombines TRBV21-1 with TRBJ1-6; TRBD1, as called in the table, went unchecked against the DNA. TRBV21-1 is annotated as a pseudogene. The length of the CDR3 is 13 residues. For the CDR3, the DNA is TGTGCCAGCGCTGGCTGGTCCAATTCACCCCTCCACTTT. The encoded protein is CASAGWSNSPLHF.

About this clone itself: Other nucleotide sequences in the sample specify the same CDR3. The chain recombines TRBV30 with TRBJ1-5; 8 nucleotides line up with TRBD1. J was trimmed by 1 base and V by 1 base; bases with no gene match: 3. Germline CDR1 GTSNPN, CDR2 SVGIG (reference sequence). This CDR3 is 15 amino acids long. CDR3 region: CAWSAGGHSNQPQHF. CDR3 bases: TGTGCCTGGAGTGCAGGGGGCCACAGCAATCAGCCCCAGCATTTT. Full variable domain (rest looked up from reference TRBV30 and TRBJ1-5): SQTIHQWPATLVQPVGSPLSLECTVEGTSNPNLYWYRQAAGRGLQLLFYSVGIGQISSEVPQNLSASRPQDRQFILSSKKLLLSDSGFYLCAWSAGGHSNQPQHFGDGTRLSIL.

The chain recombines TRBV9 with TRBJ1-5; D is undetermined. V lost 2 bases and J 1 base, leaving 10 bases between the germline ends. CDR1 is SGDLS and CDR2 is YYNGEE in the germline V gene. CDR3 length: 15 amino acids. In DNA form, the CDR3 reads TGTGCCAGCAGCGTTGGTTGGGGAAGCAATCAGCCCCAGCATTTT. It encodes CASSVGWGSNQPQHF.

V usage is TRBV28 and J usage is TRBJ2-7; tentatively, D is TRBD1 (6 bases). The length of the CDR3 is 14 residues. Germline-derived CDR1 and CDR2 are MDHEN and SYDVKM. Trimming left V 6 bases short and J 1 base short, with 13 bases between. CDR3 sequence (DNA): TGTGCCAGCAGCTCGACAGGTAGATCCTACGAGCAGTACTTC. Protein product: CASSSTGRSYEQYF.

The rearrangement uses TRBV7-2 and TRBJ2-7; 9 bases line up with TRBD2. Germline V gene lookup returns CDR1 SGHTA and CDR2 FQGNSA. V trimming: 4 bases; J trimming: 5 bases; junction bases outside the gene matches: 6. This CDR3 contains 14 residues. This CDR3 reads CASSSGLAKNEQYF. CDR3 coding DNA: TGTGCCAGCAGCTCTGGACTAGCGAAAAACGAGCAGTACTTC.

The chain has TRBV6-1 and TRBJ1-4; TRBD1 is a possible D gene (6 bases). Germline CDR1 is MNHNS and CDR2 is SASEGT. The CDR3 spans 12 residues. V lost 11 bases, J lost 4 bases, and 11 bases lay in between. DNA for the CDR3: TGTGCCGGAGGGGGTTTTAATGAAAAACTGTTTTTT. Translated, it gives CAGGGFNEKLFF.

The rearrangement joins TRBV10-3 to TRBJ1-2; 7 bases align to TRBD1. The CDR3 sequence is 15 residues long. Germline lookup yields CDR1 ENHRY and CDR2 SYGVKD. Trimming took 3 bases from V and 2 from J; bases not matched to a gene: 6. CDR3 loop: CAISDRLTGNYGYTF. The CDR3 nucleotides read TGTGCCATCAGTGACCGCCTGACAGGGAACTATGGCTACACCTTC.

The gene calls are TRBV2 and TRBJ2-7; D gene unclear. Trimming pared 6 bases from V and 5 bases from J, leaving 20 bases between. The CDR3 spans 15 residues. The germline V gene encodes CDR1 SNHLY and CDR2 FYNNEI. DNA for the CDR3: TGTGCCAGCAGGACCCCAGGTGGGGTTGTCAACGAGCAGTACTTC. It translates to CASRTPGGVVNEQYF.

In regard to this clone: This CDR3 is also generated by other DNA sequences in the sample. This CDR3 is CASGLVLGGSTDTQYF. The CDR3 DNA reads as TGTGCTAGTGGTTTGGTACTCGGCGGAAGCACAGATACGCAGTATTTT. The V gene is TRBV12-5, the J gene TRBJ2-3, with no clear D. The CDR3 length is 16 residues. Germline CDR1 and CDR2: LGHNT and FRNRAP. Trimming removed 0 bases at V and 0 bases at J, with 10 bases between.

Remarks on this clone: The sample carries other DNA sequences with the same CDR3. The chain links TRBV11-3 to TRBJ1-2; D unclear. The CDR3 length is 12 residues. V gave up 4 bases and J gave up 6 bases, with 9 bases separating them. The germline V gene encodes CDR1 SGHNT and CDR2 YENEEA. DNA of the CDR3: TGTGCCAGCAGCTCCGGAGGGAATGGCTACACCTTC. Translated, it gives CASSSGGNGYTF.

The chain couples TRBV6-1 to TRBJ1-6; a possible D gene is TRBD1 (5 bases). CDR3 length: 14 amino acids. V was pared by 0 bases and J by 9 bases, with 9 bases between. Germline assignment: CDR1 MNHNS and CDR2 SASEGT. The CDR3 region has the DNA TGTGCCAGCAGTGAAGCAGGGGTTGGTTCACCCCTCCACTTT. This translates into CASSEAGVGSPLHF.

The chain has TRBV10-3 and TRBJ2-7; D gene ambiguous. With 0 bases removed from V and 3 bases from J, the gap between germline ends came to 9 bases. The CDR3 extends over 14 amino acids. Germline loops: CDR1 ENHRY, CDR2 SYGVKD. Here the CDR3 reads CAISESEPFYEQYF. Here the CDR3 DNA reads TGTGCCATCAGTGAGTCCGAACCTTTCTACGAGCAGTACTTC.

This chain connects TRBV21-1 to TRBJ1-2; TRBD1 is the table's D call, not checked against the DNA. TRBV21-1 corresponds to a pseudogene. The CDR3 length is 15 residues. The CDR3 DNA sequence: TGTGCCAGCAGCGGGTCGGACAGGGCTCGGGATGGCTACACCTTC. Amino acid sequence: CASSGSDRARDGYTF.

CDR3: CASSPDRSGANVLTF. For the CDR3, the DNA is TGTGCCAGCAGTCCGGACAGGTCTGGGGCCAACGTCCTGACTTTC. The chain links TRBV6-5 to TRBJ2-6; 7 nucleotides align to TRBD1. Looked up from germline, CDR1 is MNHEY and CDR2 is SVGAGI. The CDR3 totals 15 residues. J gave up 1 base and V 5 bases, and 2 bases lay outside the gene matches.